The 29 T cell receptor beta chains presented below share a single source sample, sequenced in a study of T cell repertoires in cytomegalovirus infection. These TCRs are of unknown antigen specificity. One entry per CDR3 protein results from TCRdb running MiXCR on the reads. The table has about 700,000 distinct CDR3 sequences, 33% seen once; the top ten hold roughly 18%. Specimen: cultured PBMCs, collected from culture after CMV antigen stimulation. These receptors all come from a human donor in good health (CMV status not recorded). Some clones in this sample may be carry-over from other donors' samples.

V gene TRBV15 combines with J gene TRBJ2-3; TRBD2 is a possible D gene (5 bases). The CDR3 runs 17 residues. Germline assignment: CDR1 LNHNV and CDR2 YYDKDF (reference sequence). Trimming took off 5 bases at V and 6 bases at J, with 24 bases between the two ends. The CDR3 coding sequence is TGTGCCACCAGCCGGCATACGACTACCTCTGTTATGGATACGCAGTATTTT. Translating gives CATSRHTTTSVMDTQYF.

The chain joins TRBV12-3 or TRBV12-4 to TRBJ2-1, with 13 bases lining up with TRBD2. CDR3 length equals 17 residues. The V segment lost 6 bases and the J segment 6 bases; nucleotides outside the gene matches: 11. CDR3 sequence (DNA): TGTGCCAGCAGCCCGACTAGCGGGAGGCGCCTTGGCAATGAGCAGTTCTTC. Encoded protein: CASSPTSGRRLGNEQFF.

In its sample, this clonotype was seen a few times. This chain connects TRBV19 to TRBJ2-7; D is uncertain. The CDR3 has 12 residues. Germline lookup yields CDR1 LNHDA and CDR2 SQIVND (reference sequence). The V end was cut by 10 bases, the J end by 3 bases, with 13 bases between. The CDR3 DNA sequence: TGTGCCACCAGGACCAAAAACTACGAGCAGTACTTC. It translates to CATRTKNYEQYF.

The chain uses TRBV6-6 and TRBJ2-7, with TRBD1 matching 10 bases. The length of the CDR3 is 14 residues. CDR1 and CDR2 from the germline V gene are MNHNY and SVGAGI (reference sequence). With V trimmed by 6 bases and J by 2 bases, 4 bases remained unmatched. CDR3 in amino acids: CASRDGTGAYEQYF. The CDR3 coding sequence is TGTGCCAGCAGGGACGGGACAGGGGCCTACGAGCAGTACTTC.

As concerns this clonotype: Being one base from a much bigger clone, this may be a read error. The CDR3 DNA is TGTTCCAGCAGCTTAGTTTCGGGCCCCCCGGTGTCCCCCGGGACTGAAGCTTTCTTT. Protein sequence: CSSSLVSGPPVSPGTEAFF. This chain connects TRBV11-1 to TRBJ1-1; D is unclear. This CDR3 spans 19 amino acids. The germline V gene has CDR1 SGHAT and CDR2 FQDESV (reference sequence).

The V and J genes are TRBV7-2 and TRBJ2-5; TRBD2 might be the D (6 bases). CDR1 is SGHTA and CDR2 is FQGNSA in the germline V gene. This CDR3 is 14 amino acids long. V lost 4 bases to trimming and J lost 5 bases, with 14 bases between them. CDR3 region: CASSYQGGRETQYF. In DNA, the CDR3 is TGTGCCAGCAGCTATCAGGGTGGGAGGGAGACCCAGTACTTC.

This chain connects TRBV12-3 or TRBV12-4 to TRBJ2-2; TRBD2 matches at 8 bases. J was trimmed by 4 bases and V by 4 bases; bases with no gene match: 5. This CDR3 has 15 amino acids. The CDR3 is CASSSGRAGTGELFF. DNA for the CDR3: TGTGCCAGCAGTTCCGGGAGGGCGGGCACCGGGGAGCTGTTTTTT.

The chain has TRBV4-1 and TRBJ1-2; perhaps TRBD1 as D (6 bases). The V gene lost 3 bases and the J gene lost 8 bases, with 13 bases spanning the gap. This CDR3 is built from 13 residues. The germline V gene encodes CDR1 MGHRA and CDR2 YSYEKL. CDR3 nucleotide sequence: TGCGCCAGCAGCCACCGGACAGAGAGGGGCTACACCTTC. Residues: CASSHRTERGYTF.

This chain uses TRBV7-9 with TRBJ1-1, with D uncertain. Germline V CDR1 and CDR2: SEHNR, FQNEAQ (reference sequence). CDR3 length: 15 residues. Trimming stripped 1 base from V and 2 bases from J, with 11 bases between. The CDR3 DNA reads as TGTGCCAGCAGCTTAGATCGGGTTAAAAACACTGAAGCTTTCTTT. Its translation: CASSLDRVKNTEAFF.

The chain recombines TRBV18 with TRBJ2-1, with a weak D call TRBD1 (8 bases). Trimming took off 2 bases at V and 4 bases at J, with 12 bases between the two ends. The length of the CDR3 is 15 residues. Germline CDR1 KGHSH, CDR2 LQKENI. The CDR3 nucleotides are TGTGCCAGCTCACCAAGCGGGACAGGATACAATGAGCAGTTCTTC. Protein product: CASSPSGTGYNEQFF.

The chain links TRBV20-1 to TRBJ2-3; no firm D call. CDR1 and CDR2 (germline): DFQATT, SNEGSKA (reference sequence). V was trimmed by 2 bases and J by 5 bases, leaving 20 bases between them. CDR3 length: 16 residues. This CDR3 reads CSARLLGRREVDTQYF. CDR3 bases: TGCAGTGCTAGACTTCTTGGACGAAGGGAAGTAGATACGCAGTATTTT.

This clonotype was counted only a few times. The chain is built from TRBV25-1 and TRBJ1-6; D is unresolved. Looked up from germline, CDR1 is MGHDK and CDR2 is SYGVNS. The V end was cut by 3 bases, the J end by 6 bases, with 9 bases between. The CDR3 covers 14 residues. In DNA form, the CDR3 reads TGTGCCAGCAGTGACCGCCGGGGTAATTCACCCCTCCACTTT. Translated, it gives CASSDRRGNSPLHF.

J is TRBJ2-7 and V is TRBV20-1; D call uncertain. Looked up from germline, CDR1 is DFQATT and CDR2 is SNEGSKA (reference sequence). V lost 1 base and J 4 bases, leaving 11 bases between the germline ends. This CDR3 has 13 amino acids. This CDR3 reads CSARGLDGYEQYF. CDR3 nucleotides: TGCAGTGCTAGAGGGCTAGATGGATACGAGCAGTACTTC.

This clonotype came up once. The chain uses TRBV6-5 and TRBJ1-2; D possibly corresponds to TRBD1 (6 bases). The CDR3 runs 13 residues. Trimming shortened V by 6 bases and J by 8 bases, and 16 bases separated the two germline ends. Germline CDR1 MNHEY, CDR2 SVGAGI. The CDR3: CASRPRGGDGYTF. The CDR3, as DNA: TGTGCCAGCAGACCCAGGGGCGGCGACGGCTACACCTTC.

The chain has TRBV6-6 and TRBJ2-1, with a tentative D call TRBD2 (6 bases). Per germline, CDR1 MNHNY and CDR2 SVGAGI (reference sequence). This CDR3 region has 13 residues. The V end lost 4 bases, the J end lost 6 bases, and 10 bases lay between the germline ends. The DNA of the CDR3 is TGTGCCAGCAGTTCCTCGACTAGCAATGAGCAGTTCTTC. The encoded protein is CASSSSTSNEQFF.

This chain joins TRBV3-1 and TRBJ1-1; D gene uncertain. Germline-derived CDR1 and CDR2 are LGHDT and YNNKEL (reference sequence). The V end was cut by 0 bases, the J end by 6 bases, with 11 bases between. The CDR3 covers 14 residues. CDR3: CASSQDGSLSEAFF. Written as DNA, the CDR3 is TGTGCCAGCAGCCAAGACGGTAGTCTGTCTGAAGCTTTCTTT.

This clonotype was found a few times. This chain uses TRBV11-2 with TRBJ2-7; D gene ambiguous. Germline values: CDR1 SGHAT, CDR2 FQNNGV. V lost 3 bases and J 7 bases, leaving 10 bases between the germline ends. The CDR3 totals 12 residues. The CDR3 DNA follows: TGTGCCAGCAGCTTCTCTACCGGGGAGCAGTACTTC. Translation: CASSFSTGEQYF.

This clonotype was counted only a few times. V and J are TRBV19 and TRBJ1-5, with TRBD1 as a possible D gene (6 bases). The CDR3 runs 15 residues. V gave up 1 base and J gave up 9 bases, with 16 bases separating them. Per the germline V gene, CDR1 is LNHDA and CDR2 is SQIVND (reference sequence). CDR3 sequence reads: CASSIGAGEWMPQHF. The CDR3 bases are TGTGCCAGTAGTATAGGGGCAGGGGAGTGGATGCCCCAGCATTTT. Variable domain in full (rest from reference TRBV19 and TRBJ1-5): DGGITQSPKYLFRKEGQNVTLSCEQNLNHDAMYWYRQDPGQGLRLIYYSQIVNDFQKGDIAEGYSVSREKKESFPLTVTSAQKNPTAFYLCASSIGAGEWMPQHFGDGTRLSIL.

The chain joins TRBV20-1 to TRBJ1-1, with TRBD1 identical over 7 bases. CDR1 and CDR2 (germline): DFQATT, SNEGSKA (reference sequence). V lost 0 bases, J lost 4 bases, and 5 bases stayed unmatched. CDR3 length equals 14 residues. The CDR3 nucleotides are TGCAGTGCTAGAGAAAGGGGGCTTGGCACTGAAGCTTTCTTT. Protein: CSARERGLGTEAFF.

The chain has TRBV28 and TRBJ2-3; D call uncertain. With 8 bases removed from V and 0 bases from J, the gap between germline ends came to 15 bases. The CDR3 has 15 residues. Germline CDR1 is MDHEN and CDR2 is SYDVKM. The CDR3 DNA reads TGTGCCAGCCCGCCAACAGAATCTAGCACAGATACGCAGTATTTT. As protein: CASPPTESSTDTQYF.

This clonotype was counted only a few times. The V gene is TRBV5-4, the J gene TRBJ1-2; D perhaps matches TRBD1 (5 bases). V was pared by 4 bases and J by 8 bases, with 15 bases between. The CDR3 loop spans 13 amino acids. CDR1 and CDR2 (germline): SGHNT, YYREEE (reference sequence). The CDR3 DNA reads TGTGCCAGCAGCATTTCAGGGCTGAAGGGCTACACCTTC. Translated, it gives CASSISGLKGYTF.

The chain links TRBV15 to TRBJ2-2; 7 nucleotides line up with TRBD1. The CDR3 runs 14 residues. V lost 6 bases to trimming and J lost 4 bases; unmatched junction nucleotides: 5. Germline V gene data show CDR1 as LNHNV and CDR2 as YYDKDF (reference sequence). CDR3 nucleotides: TGTGCCACCAGATCGGGACAGACCACCGGGGAGCTGTTTTTT. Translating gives CATRSGQTTGELFF. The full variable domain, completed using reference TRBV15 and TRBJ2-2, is DAMVIQNPRYQVTQFGKPVTLSCSQTLNHNVMYWYQQKSSQAPKLLFHYYDKDFNNEADTPDNFQSRRPNTSFCFLDIRSPGLGDTAMYLCATRSGQTTGELFFGEGSRLTVL.

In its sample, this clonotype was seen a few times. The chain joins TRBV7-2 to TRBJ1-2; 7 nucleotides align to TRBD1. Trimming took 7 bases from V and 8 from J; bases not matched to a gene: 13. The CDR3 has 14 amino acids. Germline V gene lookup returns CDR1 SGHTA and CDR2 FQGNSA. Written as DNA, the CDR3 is TGTGCCAGCACCACGACAGGGATAGATCGGGGCTACACCTTC. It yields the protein CASTTTGIDRGYTF.

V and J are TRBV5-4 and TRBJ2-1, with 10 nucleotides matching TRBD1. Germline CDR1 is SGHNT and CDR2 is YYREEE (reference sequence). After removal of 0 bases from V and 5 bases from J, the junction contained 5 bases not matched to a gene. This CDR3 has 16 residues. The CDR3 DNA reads TGTGCCAGCAGCTTGGGGCGGGACAGGGGACACAATGAGCAGTTCTTC. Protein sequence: CASSLGRDRGHNEQFF. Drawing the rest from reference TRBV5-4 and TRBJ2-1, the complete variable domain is ETGVTQSPTHLIKTRGQQVTLRCSSQSGHNTVSWYQQALGQGPQFIFQYYREEENGRGNFPPRFSGLQFPNYSSELNVNALELDDSALYLCASSLGRDRGHNEQFFGPGTRLTVL.

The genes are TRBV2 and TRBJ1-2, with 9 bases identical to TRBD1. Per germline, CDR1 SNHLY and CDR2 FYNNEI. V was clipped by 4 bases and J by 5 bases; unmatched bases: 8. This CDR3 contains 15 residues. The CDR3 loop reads CASSAQGARSYGYTF. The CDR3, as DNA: TGTGCCAGCAGTGCACAGGGGGCGCGGTCTTATGGCTACACCTTC. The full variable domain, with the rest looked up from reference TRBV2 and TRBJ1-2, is EPEVTQTPSHQVTQMGQEVILRCVPISNHLYFYWYRQILGQKVEFLVSFYNNEISEKSEIFDDQFSVERPDGSNFTLKIRSTKLEDSAMYFCASSAQGARSYGYTFGSGTRLTVV.

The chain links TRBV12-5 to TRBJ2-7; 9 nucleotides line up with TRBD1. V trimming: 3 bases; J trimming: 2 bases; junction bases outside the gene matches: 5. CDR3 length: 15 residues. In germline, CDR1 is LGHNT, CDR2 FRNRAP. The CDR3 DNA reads TGTGCTAGTGGTTTCGGGACAGGGTACACCTACGAGCAGTACTTC. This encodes CASGFGTGYTYEQYF.

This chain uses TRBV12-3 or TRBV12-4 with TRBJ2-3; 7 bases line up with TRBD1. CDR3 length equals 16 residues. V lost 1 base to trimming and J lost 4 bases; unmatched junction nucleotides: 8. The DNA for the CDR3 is TGTGCCAGCAGTTTAGGGCCGACAGGGTCGTCAGATACGCAGTATTTT. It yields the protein CASSLGPTGSSDTQYF.

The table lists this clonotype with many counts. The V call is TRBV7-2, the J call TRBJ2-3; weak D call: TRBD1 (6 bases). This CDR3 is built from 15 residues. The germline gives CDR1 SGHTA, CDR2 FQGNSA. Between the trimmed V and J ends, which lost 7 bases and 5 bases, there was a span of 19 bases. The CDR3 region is CASNKDWGRGDTQYF. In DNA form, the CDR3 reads TGTGCCAGCAACAAAGACTGGGGGCGAGGAGATACGCAGTATTTT.

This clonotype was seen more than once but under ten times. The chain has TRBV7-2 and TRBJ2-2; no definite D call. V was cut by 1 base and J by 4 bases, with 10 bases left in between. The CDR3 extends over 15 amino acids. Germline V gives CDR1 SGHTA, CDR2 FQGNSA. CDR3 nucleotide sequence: TGTGCCAGCAGCTTAGAAAATTTTCCCACCGGGGAGCTGTTTTTT. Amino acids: CASSLENFPTGELFF.